Presented here are 7 T cell receptor beta chains from one specimen sequenced in a study of cytomegalovirus exposure and HLA in healthy donors. Repertoires were generated with immunoSEQ multiplex PCR, while TCRdb's copy carries only in-frame clones and drops some. Among 200,000 to 300,000 clones listed, around 91% were seen once. Sequencing was performed on PBMCs. These receptors came from a woman aged 25 to 39 in good health and CMV-seronegative.

This rearrangement joins TRBV14 to TRBJ1-5; no clear D gene. The CDR3 covers 13 residues. Per germline, CDR1 SGHDN and CDR2 FVKESK. V was pared by 7 bases and J by 3 bases, with 10 bases between. DNA for the CDR3: TGTGCCAGCAACACAGCCCCCAATCAGCCCCAGCATTTT. It codes for CASNTAPNQPQHF.

V is TRBV10-2 and J is TRBJ2-1, with 15 bases aligning to TRBD2. The CDR3 runs 15 residues. V trimming: 6 bases; J trimming: 8 bases; junction bases outside the gene matches: 5. CDR1 WSHSY and CDR2 SAAADI come from the germline V gene. CDR3 sequence: CASRRTSGGGDEQFF. DNA for the CDR3: TGCGCCAGCAGGAGGACTAGCGGGGGGGGCGATGAGCAGTTCTTC.

This chain uses TRBV28 with TRBJ1-2; 8 bases agree with TRBD1. The J segment lost 0 bases and the V segment lost 5 bases, leaving 11 bases of the junction unmatched. Germline CDR1 and CDR2: MDHEN and SYDVKM. This CDR3 spans 17 amino acids. CDR3 residues: CASSQTGSQGANYGYTF. The CDR3 nucleotides read TGTGCCAGCAGTCAAACCGGATCACAGGGGGCTAACTATGGCTACACCTTC.

This chain connects TRBV27 to TRBJ2-3; D might be TRBD1 (6 bases). CDR3 length equals 14 residues. V was shortened by 6 bases and J by 3 bases, with 13 bases between the two germline ends. Looked up from germline, CDR1 is MNHEY and CDR2 is SMNVEV (reference sequence). The CDR3 DNA sequence: TGTGCCAGCAGAATGACAGGTGTAACAGATACGCAGTATTTT. Translation gives CASRMTGVTDTQYF.

V gene TRBV2 combines with J gene TRBJ1-5; D gene uncertain. CDR3 size: 12 residues. Trimming removed 3 bases from V and 6 bases from J, with 6 bases in between. The germline CDR1 and CDR2 sequences are SNHLY and FYNNEI. Written as DNA, the CDR3 is TGTGCCAGCAGTGAGACGGGTCAGCCCCAGCATTTT. As protein: CASSETGQPQHF.

This chain uses TRBV6-1 with TRBJ2-7; no clear D gene. The CDR3 is 11 residues long. Germline CDR1 and CDR2: MNHNS and SASEGT. With 3 bases removed from V and 7 bases from J, the gap between germline ends came to 7 bases. CDR3 loop: CASSDGWEQYF. Written as DNA, the CDR3 is TGTGCCAGCAGTGACGGATGGGAGCAGTACTTC.

This clone has only a few counts. J is TRBJ2-2 and V is TRBV7-8, with D perhaps TRBD1 (5 bases). The CDR3 sequence is 15 residues long. In germline, CDR1 is SGHVS, CDR2 FQNEAQ. Trimming left V 6 bases short and J 1 base short, with 12 bases between. CDR3 residues: CASSLSQGNTGELFF. DNA for the CDR3: TGTGCCAGCAGTTTATCCCAGGGGAACACCGGGGAGCTGTTTTTT.